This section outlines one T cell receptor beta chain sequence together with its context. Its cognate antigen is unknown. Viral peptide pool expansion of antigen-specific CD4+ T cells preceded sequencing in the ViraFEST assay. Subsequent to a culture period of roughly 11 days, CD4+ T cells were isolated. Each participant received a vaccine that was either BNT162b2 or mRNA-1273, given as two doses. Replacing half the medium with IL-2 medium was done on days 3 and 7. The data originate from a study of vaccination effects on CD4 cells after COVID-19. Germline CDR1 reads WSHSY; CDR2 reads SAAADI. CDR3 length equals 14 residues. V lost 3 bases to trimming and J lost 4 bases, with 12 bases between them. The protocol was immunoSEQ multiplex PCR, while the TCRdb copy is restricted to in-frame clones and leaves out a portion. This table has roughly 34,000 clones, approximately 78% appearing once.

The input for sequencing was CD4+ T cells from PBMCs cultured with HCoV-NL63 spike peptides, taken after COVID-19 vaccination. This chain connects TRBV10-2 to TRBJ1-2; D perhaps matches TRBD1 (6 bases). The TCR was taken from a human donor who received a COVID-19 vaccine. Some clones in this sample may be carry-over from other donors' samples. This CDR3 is CASSEGGGLYGYTF. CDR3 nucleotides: TGCGCCAGCAGTGAAGGGGGGGGGCTCTATGGCTACACCTTC.